This TCR beta chain was captured in a study of blood T cell repertoires in COVID-19. Looking at the study overall: The United States, Italy and Spain supplied acute and convalescent COVID-19 samples. Sample material is recorded as cDNA or gDNA derived from T cells, B-cell-depleted T cells, or PBMCs.

After removal of 2 bases from V and 3 bases from J, the junction contained 0 bases not matched to a gene. Germline CDR1 and CDR2: ENHRY and SYGVKD. The CDR3 spans 14 residues. Methods used by the authors: Cell counts per sample came from amplifying reference gene primers. The method was immunoSEQ multiplex PCR; TCRdb's version includes in-frame clones alone and lacks a portion of them. Clone size and the V and J calls come from that table; the DNA yielded D and trimming. Found here are 300,000 to 450,000 clones, 85% of them singletons; the top ten hold 3.5% to 4%. This clonotype was sampled from a woman between 18 and 30 years old with acute or convalescent COVID-19. The chain combines TRBV10-3 with TRBJ1-3; 8 nucleotides line up with TRBD1. Input material: peripheral blood. CDR3 sequence: CAISETGGGNTIYF. The DNA for the CDR3 is TGTGCCATCAGTGAGACAGGGGGTGGAAACACCATATATTTT.